This T cell receptor (beta chain) is drawn from a study of blood T cell repertoires in COVID-19. Turning to the study itself: Whether acute or convalescent, the COVID-19 samples came from the United States, Italy and Spain. T cells, B-cell-depleted T cells, or PBMCs supplied cDNA or gDNA.

Germline V gene sequence: CDR1 SGHTA, CDR2 FQGNSA. The length of the CDR3 is 16 residues. The V gene lost 5 bases and the J gene lost 1 base, with 18 bases spanning the gap. As originally analysed: Reference gene primers were amplified, and this amplification served to estimate nucleated cell counts. Only in-frame clones appear in the TCRdb table, and some are missing; sequencing was by immunoSEQ multiplex PCR. Clone size and V and J calls were adopted from that table, with D and trimming inferred from the DNA. The sample lists some 260,000 clones, approximately 91% occurring once. V is TRBV7-2 and J is TRBJ2-7; D is perhaps TRBD2 (6 bases). What was sequenced was peripheral blood. This clonotype originated in a woman aged 40-49 years who had recovered from COVID-19. CDR3 DNA sequence: TGTGCCAGCAGCCCCCGTATCGGGCGGGATTCCTACGAGCAGTACTTC. As protein: CASSPRIGRDSYEQYF. The variable domain in full, completed from reference TRBV7-2 and TRBJ2-7, reads GAGVSQSPSNKVTEKGKDVELRCDPISGHTALYWYRQSLGQGLEFLIYFQGNSAPDKSGLPSDRFSAERTGGSVSTLTIQRTQQEDSAVYLCASSPRIGRDSYEQYFGPGTRLTVT.